This T cell receptor beta chain is drawn from a study of blood T cell repertoires in COVID-19. Germline V CDR1 and CDR2: ENHRY, SYGVKD. The CDR3 has 14 residues. The V end lost 0 bases, the J end lost 9 bases, and 12 bases lay between the germline ends. The table came from immunoSEQ multiplex PCR; TCRdb's copy has only in-frame clones and leaves some out. The table shows about 170,000 clones, with 70% to 90% occurring only once. The TCR was taken from a man in his 60s who had recovered from COVID-19. Sequencing was done on a sample of peripheral blood. The rearrangement links TRBV10-3 to TRBJ1-5; D is ambiguous. In nucleotides, the CDR3 is TGTGCCATCAGTGAGTCCCCGCTTTACGGGCCCCAGCATTTT. Amino acid sequence: CAISESPLYGPQHF.